The sequence of this TCR beta chain was determined in a study of T cell responses to AZD1222 COVID-19 vaccine. Regarding the study as a whole: Baseline seropositives among AZD1222 recipients totaled only 5 or 6. A mostly white British donor set with more females was recruited, and clonal diversity was possibly underestimated.

Assay: immunoSEQ multiplex PCR; the TCRdb copy retains only in-frame clones and omits some. Found here are roughly 80,000 clones, around 90% of them singletons; the top ten hold roughly 3.9%. With respect to this clone: Its antigen is currently unknown.

Trimming stripped 8 bases from V and 3 bases from J, with 13 bases between. Per germline, CDR1 KGHDR and CDR2 SFDVKD. The length of the CDR3 is 13 residues. The chain recombines TRBV24-1 with TRBJ2-7, with D tentatively TRBD1 (5 bases). The origin of this receptor is an adult in good health. Material: peripheral blood, obtained on day 0 of AZD1222 vaccination. CDR3: CATKEGEGYEQYF. CDR3 coding DNA: TGTGCCACCAAGGAAGGGGAAGGCTACGAGCAGTACTTC.